The rows below give T cell receptor beta chains drawn from one sample of a study of shared T cell receptors in the human thymus. The data were produced by immunoSEQ multiplex PCR, yet TCRdb's version contains in-frame clones alone and is incomplete. This table holds under 850,000 clones, 85% to 90% found once. The same data also went into a second study, on human thymus T cells.

Sequenced input: thymocytes. These receptors all come from a boy under two years old with a congenital heart defect. Each CDR3 is given with its conserved first and last residue. D genes are given only for firm matches. Clone size is not always given. Where it is, it says once, few, many or a class for expanded clones.

J gene | clone size | V gene | D gene | CDR3 DNA | CDR3 protein
TRBJ1-2 | . | TRBV5-4 | TRBD1 | TGTGCCAGCAGCTCGGGGACAGAAGACTATGGCTACACCTTC | CASSSGTEDYGYTF
TRBJ2-7 | . | TRBV30 | TRBD2 | TGTGCCTGGAGAGAGGGTACGGGGGGCGAGCAGTACTTC | CAWREGTGGEQYF
TRBJ2-1 | . | TRBV11-2 | . | TGTGCCAGCAGCTTAGATCCCCGGGGTAGCGGTAACTCCTACAATGAGCAGTTCTTC | CASSLDPRGSGNSYNEQFF
TRBJ2-5 | . | TRBV7-2 | . | TGTGCCAGCAGCCCGCCGATTGGCGGGGTTCCCCAAGAGACCCAGTACTTC | CASSPPIGGVPQETQYF
TRBJ2-7 | once | TRBV1 | . | TGCACCAGCAGCCAAGATAGGGTAGCGGGAGATGGGGTCTACGAGCAGTACTTC | CTSSQDRVAGDGVYEQYF
TRBJ1-2 | . | TRBV20-1 | . | TGCAGTGCCCCAGGGAATGGCTACACCTTC | CSAPGNGYTF
TRBJ2-3 | . | TRBV10-2 | . | TGCGCCAGCATACAAGGGCGGGCAGATACGCAGTATTTT | CASIQGRADTQYF
TRBJ2-7 | . | TRBV4-3 | TRBD2 | TGCGCCAGCAGCCAAGGACTAGCGGGAGCTAGCTACGAGCAGTACTTC | CASSQGLAGASYEQYF
TRBJ2-4 | . | TRBV27 | . | TGTGCCAGCAGTTTAGGAGGGGGGGACATTCAGTACTTC | CASSLGGGDIQYF
TRBJ2-7 | . | TRBV19 | . | TGTGCCAGTAGTATCGCTACAGACACAGAGCAGTACTTC | CASSIATDTEQYF
TRBJ2-3 | . | TRBV5-1 | TRBD1 | TGCGCCAGCGGACAGGGGGGGAGGACAGATACGCAGTATTTT | CASGQGGRTDTQYF